This is a list of T cell receptor beta chains from one sample in a study of T cells expressing NK-cell markers. No DNA is given; TCRdb re-called the 5' RACE reads and lists each CDR3 protein once. This listing includes over 100,000 distinct CDR3 sequences. The specimen was blood T cells: a sorted CD56 or NKG2C T cell subset, CD4+ or CD8+ T cells, or bulk PBMC T cells (not recorded which). The receptors originated from a woman aged 18-69 years in good health. The CDR3 runs from the conserved cysteine through the conserved F or W.

v_gene,j_gene,CDR3aa
TRBV6-2/TRBV6-3,TRBJ2-2,CASTAQSNTGELFF
TRBV19,TRBJ1-1,CASSIGGPNTEAFF
TRBV3-1,TRBJ2-7,CASSQKGSVNEQYF
TRBV27,TRBJ2-7,CASSSFLGSYEQYF
TRBV15,TRBJ2-1,CATSSEGGNNEQFF
TRBV25-1,TRBJ2-7,CATSTGSYEQYF
TRBV12-3/TRBV12-4,TRBJ2-1,CASSFGGSPYNEQFF
TRBV6-5,TRBJ2-1,CASSYVTGGVEQFF
TRBV7-6,TRBJ2-5,CASSRPTSGGLQETQYF
TRBV10-2,TRBJ1-5,CASRDSGAGQPQHF
TRBV7-9,TRBJ1-1,CASSYRNTEAFF
TRBV20-1,TRBJ2-1,CRAGWGFSYNEQFF
TRBV4-2,TRBJ2-1,CASSPPVGEQFF
TRBV7-9,TRBJ1-2,CASSLTGGGYTF
TRBV7-3,TRBJ2-1,CASSSDRLYNEQFF
TRBV5-1,TRBJ2-3,CASSWGTSGSTDTQYF
TRBV7-9,TRBJ2-3,CASSFRDTSTDTQYF
TRBV2,TRBJ1-1,CASTGWAGGSSEAFF
TRBV6-1,TRBJ2-1,CASGTGTPYNEQFF
TRBV7-2,TRBJ1-2,CASSRTEYGYTF
TRBV20-1,TRBJ2-1,CSARDRVHYNEQFF
TRBV7-9,TRBJ2-7,CASSPTGPQLTEQYF
TRBV20-1,TRBJ2-1,CSARFTQGMLNEQFF
TRBV7-2,TRBJ2-7,CASSFGRGFYEQYF
TRBV4-2,TRBJ2-2,CASRLSNTGELFF
TRBV4-3,TRBJ2-1,CASSHWSGQTYNEQFF
TRBV3-1,TRBJ2-7,CASSQEKAGGPNEQYF
TRBV5-1,TRBJ2-5,CASSLWTGGVGPQETQYF
TRBV5-1,TRBJ1-2,CASSPGTGTAGYTF
TRBV11-2,TRBJ2-1,CASSFSAGGHEQFF
TRBV12-3/TRBV12-4,TRBJ1-6,CASSSTGYNSPLHF
TRBV3-1,TRBJ2-1,CASSPGTHTYNEQFF
TRBV4-1,TRBJ2-2,CASSQVPGELFF
TRBV29-1,TRBJ1-1,CSVAPNTEAFF
TRBV15,TRBJ2-7,CATSRGLPSGQGPLEVKQYF
TRBV30,TRBJ1-2,CAWSHEGHYGYTF
TRBV11-2,TRBJ2-5,CASSLTGGRAQYF
TRBV27,TRBJ2-2,CASRRQVEGTGELFF
TRBV10-3,TRBJ1-2,CAISGSGKEMPYTF
TRBV5-4,TRBJ2-7,CASSGTGYEQYF
TRBV7-8,TRBJ2-3,CASSLIRAGEYTDTQYF
TRBV7-3,TRBJ2-1,CASSLTAGGPGDEQFF
TRBV2,TRBJ2-7,CASSDWGQVGYEQYF
TRBV10-3,TRBJ2-5,CAISESVAGESQETQYF
TRBV2,TRBJ2-7,CASSDEGLAGDSPGYEQYF
TRBV29-1,TRBJ2-2,CSVGLAGINTGELFF
TRBV7-8,TRBJ1-4,CASSPGGSINEKLFF
TRBV4-3,TRBJ2-1,CASSRFGLVDEQFF
TRBV20-1,TRBJ2-1,CSARDFAGGSINEQFF
TRBV27,TRBJ1-5,CASSFGQGLWPQHF
TRBV30,TRBJ2-3,CAWSGPVPSGSWDTQYF
TRBV14,TRBJ1-1,CASSRPRSMNTEAFF
TRBV3-1,TRBJ2-2,CASSQEGPARGELFF
TRBV7-8,TRBJ2-1,CASEQGAFLYNEQFF
TRBV6-6,TRBJ1-1,CASSLVDNTEAFF
TRBV28,TRBJ2-3,CASSLVAGGTDTQYF
TRBV20-1,TRBJ2-1,CSARVGGVLSYNEQFF